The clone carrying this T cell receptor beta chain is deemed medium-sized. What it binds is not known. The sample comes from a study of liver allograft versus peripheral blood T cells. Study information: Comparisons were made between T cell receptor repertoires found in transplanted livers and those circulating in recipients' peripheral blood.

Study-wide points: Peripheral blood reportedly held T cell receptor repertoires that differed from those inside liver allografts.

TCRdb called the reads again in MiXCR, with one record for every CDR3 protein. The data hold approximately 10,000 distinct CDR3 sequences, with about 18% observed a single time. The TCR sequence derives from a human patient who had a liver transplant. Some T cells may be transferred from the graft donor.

CDR3 protein: CASSLGTGGNGYTF. CDR3 coding DNA: TGTGCCAGCAGCTTGGGTACAGGGGGCAATGGCTACACCTTC. The rearrangement links TRBV7-2 to TRBJ1-2, with 9 positions matching TRBD1. The J segment lost 6 bases and the V segment lost 3 bases, leaving 5 bases of the junction unmatched. Germline V lookup: CDR1 SGHTA, CDR2 FQGNSA. CDR3 size: 14 residues.